The clone carrying this T cell receptor beta chain was detected only once. Its antigen is unidentified. This table comes from immunoSEQ multiplex PCR, and its TCRdb copy is limited to in-frame clones, with some not included. The sample has about 130,000 clones, over 75% seen once. These data originate in a study of cytotoxic CD8 clonotypes in ibrutinib-treated CLL. Study-wide context: Recorded responses included 25 or so partial and 2 complete; following median 68 months, roughly 15 stayed remitted and about 12 progressed. Findings and caveats of the study: Clonality was higher at baseline than in age-matched healthy donors and tracked circulating CD8+ T-cell counts.

The clonotype comes from a human donor with chronic lymphocytic leukemia. The starting material was PBMCs, obtained after 24 months of ibrutinib treatment.

This CDR3 is CASSLGASGSYEQYF. Written as DNA, the CDR3 is TGTGCCAGCAGCTTAGGAGCTAGCGGCTCCTACGAGCAGTACTTC. The V call is TRBV7-6, the J call TRBJ2-7; 7 bases agree with TRBD2. The CDR3 contains 15 residues. The V and J ends lost 1 base and 0 bases, in that order; junction bases with no gene match: 3. Germline CDR1 SGHVS, CDR2 FNYEAQ.